These 3 T cell receptor beta chains originate from one sample sequenced in a study of blood T cell repertoires in COVID-19. Data came from immunoSEQ multiplex PCR; TCRdb stores just in-frame clones and leaves some out. The data show tens of thousands of clones, with roughly four fifths seen just once and 15% to 20% held by the top ten. Input material: peripheral blood. The source of these receptors is a man aged 70 or older with active or convalescent COVID-19.

This clone was found once. The gene calls are TRBV19 and TRBJ1-3, with D maybe TRBD1 (5 bases). V dropped 7 bases and J dropped 1 base, with 23 bases sitting between them. Germline V gene data show CDR1 as LNHDA and CDR2 as SQIVND (reference sequence). The CDR3 spans 18 residues. The CDR3 bases are TGTGCCAGTACCCAGAGACCAGGACACGCTCAGTCTGGAAACACCATATATTTT. Amino acids: CASTQRPGHAQSGNTIYF.

This clone appeared a few times. CDR3: CAISPGQGDGYTF. CDR3 sequence (DNA): TGTGCCATCAGTCCTGGACAGGGAGATGGCTACACCTTC. The chain carries TRBV10-3 and TRBJ1-2, with 8 bases lining up with TRBD1. V was pared by 5 bases and J by 6 bases, with 5 bases of the junction left unmatched. The CDR3 totals 13 residues. Germline-derived CDR1 and CDR2 are ENHRY and SYGVKD.

The V gene is TRBV6-5, the J gene TRBJ1-6; tentatively, D is TRBD1 (6 bases). Germline CDR1 and CDR2: MNHEY and SVGAGI. V lost 6 bases, J lost 10 bases, and 19 bases lay in between. This CDR3 region has 15 residues. CDR3 bases: TGTGCCAGCAGGCTACAGGGCTGGAGGAGCTCACCCCTCCACTTT. This sequence encodes CASRLQGWRSSPLHF.